One and the same sample provided the 12 T cell receptor beta chains below, sequenced in a study of T cells after yellow fever vaccination. TCRdb recomputed calls from the 5' RACE reads with MiXCR, one row per CDR3 protein. Of 450,000 to 650,000 distinct CDR3 sequences listed, 20% to 25% are singletons. The source material was PBMCs, sampled roughly 23 days after the first yellow fever vaccination. These receptors were taken from a man between 18 and 35 years old who received the YFV17D yellow fever vaccine.

This clonotype was recorded a few times. The chain has TRBV4-3 and TRBJ2-2; D unresolved. V shed 0 bases and J shed 5 bases, with 16 bases lying between them. CDR3 length equals 17 residues. The germline gives CDR1 LGHNA, CDR2 YSLEER. The CDR3 spells CASSQESVGFTTGELFF. CDR3 DNA sequence: TGCGCCAGCAGCCAAGAATCAGTGGGGTTTACGACCGGGGAGCTGTTTTTT.

The chain couples TRBV20-1 to TRBJ2-2; perhaps D is TRBD1 or TRBD2 (5 bases each). This CDR3 contains 15 residues. CDR1 DFQATT and CDR2 SNEGSKA come from the germline V gene (reference sequence). V gave up 0 bases and J gave up 4 bases, with 12 bases separating them. The CDR3, as DNA: TGCAGTGCTAGAGATCGACTAAGGGGCACCGGGGAGCTGTTTTTT. Its translation is CSARDRLRGTGELFF.

This clonotype was seen a handful of times. The chain recombines TRBV7-2 with TRBJ1-2, with a possible D match to TRBD1 (5 bases). Germline CDR1 SGHTA, CDR2 FQGNSA. The length of the CDR3 is 13 residues. Trimming cost V 0 bases and J 8 bases, with 10 bases left between them. The CDR3, as DNA: TGTGCCAGCAGCTTAGCGCCGGGACTCGGCTACACCTTC. Residues: CASSLAPGLGYTF.

This sequence joins TRBV5-6 and TRBJ2-3; tentatively, D is TRBD2 (5 bases). This CDR3 has 13 amino acids. Germline loops: CDR1 SGHDT, CDR2 YYEEEE. V was cut by 4 bases and J by 5 bases, with 11 bases left in between. The CDR3 spells CASSELVLDTQYF. Here the CDR3 DNA reads TGTGCCAGCAGCGAACTAGTACTAGATACGCAGTATTTT.

V and J are TRBV20-1 and TRBJ2-1, with D hard to call. Germline V CDR1 and CDR2: DFQATT, SNEGSKA (reference sequence). This CDR3 is built from 12 residues. V lost 6 bases and J 6 bases, leaving 12 bases between the germline ends. The CDR3 nucleotides read TGCAGTGCCTTGGCACAGTCCAATGAGCAGTTCTTC. Its protein product is CSALAQSNEQFF.

As regards this clonotype: Its ends do not fully match the called genes, so a read error is possible. The chain uses TRBV23-1 and TRBJ2-4; 14 bases are a match to TRBD2. TRBV23-1 is filed as an ORF, its function uncertain. This CDR3 region has 17 residues. The CDR3 spells CASRTSGGASTKSIQYF. DNA for the CDR3: TGCGCCAGCAGGACTAGCGGGGGGGCGAGCACGAAAAGCATTCAGTACTTC.

The chain combines TRBV12-3 or TRBV12-4 with TRBJ1-5; 7 nucleotides align to TRBD1. CDR3 length: 13 residues. Germline trimming cut 9 bases from V and 5 bases from J; bases unmatched to any gene: 7. CDR3 DNA: TGTGCCAGTGGGACAGAGTCTTATCAGCCCCAGCATTTT. Its translation is CASGTESYQPQHF.

The chain employs TRBV7-2 and TRBJ2-5; 8 bases match TRBD1. The CDR3 spans 14 residues. Germline V gene lookup returns CDR1 SGHTA and CDR2 FQGNSA. The junction had 8 bases not matched to a gene; V was cut back by 5 bases and J by 6 bases. CDR3 region: CASSKTGGPQTQYF. The CDR3 DNA follows: TGTGCCAGCAGCAAAACAGGGGGACCACAGACCCAGTACTTC.

The chain joins TRBV6-2 or TRBV6-3 to TRBJ2-5; 9 nucleotides line up with TRBD2. From germline, CDR1 is MNHEY and CDR2 SVGEGT. After removal of 0 bases from V and 5 bases from J, the junction contained 10 bases not matched to a gene. The CDR3 has 17 residues. CDR3: CASSYSVAGATRETQYF. CDR3 nucleotide sequence: TGTGCCAGCAGTTACTCGGTAGCGGGGGCCACGAGGGAGACCCAGTACTTC.

The rearrangement joins TRBV10-3 to TRBJ2-7; 8 positions match TRBD1. After removal of 6 bases from V and 6 bases from J, the junction contained 7 bases not matched to a gene. From germline, CDR1 is ENHRY and CDR2 SYGVKD. CDR3 length: 13 amino acids. CDR3 sequence reads: CAISTGQGGEQYV. CDR3 bases: TGTGCCATCAGCACCGGACAGGGCGGCGAGCAGTACGTC.

This clonotype was picked up many times. CDR3 sequence (DNA): TGTGCCAGCAGCAAAAGGGACAGCTCCTACGAGCAGTACGTC. Translation gives CASSKRDSSYEQYV. V is TRBV21-1 and J is TRBJ2-7; whether TRBD1, the table's D call, matches the DNA was not checked. TRBV21-1 is classified as a pseudogene. There are 14 residues in the CDR3.

The gene calls are TRBV6-5 and TRBJ2-2; no definite D call. Germline CDR1 reads MNHEY; CDR2 reads SVGAGI. The CDR3 is 15 amino acids. V gave up 2 bases and J gave up 3 bases, with 10 bases separating them. For the CDR3, the DNA is TGTGCCAGCAGTTACCTTTGGAGAGACACCGGGGAGCTGTTTTTT. Its protein product is CASSYLWRDTGELFF.